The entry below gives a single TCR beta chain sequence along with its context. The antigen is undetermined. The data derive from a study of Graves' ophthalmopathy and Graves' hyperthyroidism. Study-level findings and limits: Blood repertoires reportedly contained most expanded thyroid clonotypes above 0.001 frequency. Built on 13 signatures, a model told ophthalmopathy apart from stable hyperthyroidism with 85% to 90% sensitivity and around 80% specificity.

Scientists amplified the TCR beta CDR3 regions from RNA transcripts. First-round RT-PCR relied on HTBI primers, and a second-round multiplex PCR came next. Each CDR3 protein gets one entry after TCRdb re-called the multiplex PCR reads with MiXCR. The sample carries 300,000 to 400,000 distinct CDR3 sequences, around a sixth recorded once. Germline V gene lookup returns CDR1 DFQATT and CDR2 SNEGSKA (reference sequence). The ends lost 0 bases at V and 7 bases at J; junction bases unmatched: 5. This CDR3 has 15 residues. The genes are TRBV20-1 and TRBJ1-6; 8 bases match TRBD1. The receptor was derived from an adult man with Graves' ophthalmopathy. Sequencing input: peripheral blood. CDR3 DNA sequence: TGCAGTGCTAGAGATCAAGGGGACAGGAATTCACCCCTCCACTTT. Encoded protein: CSARDQGDRNSPLHF.